These 32 T cell receptor beta chains came from one sample sequenced in a study of cytomegalovirus exposure and HLA in healthy donors. The PCR was carried out with 60 Vbeta primers and 13 Jbeta primers. Sequencing used immunoSEQ multiplex PCR; TCRdb keeps in-frame clones, though not all of them. The sample yields approximately 110,000 clones, roughly four fifths seen once. Sequenced sample: PBMCs. The source is a woman aged 45-60 years in good health and CMV-seropositive.

This chain uses TRBV7-6 with TRBJ2-3; 12 nucleotides align to TRBD2. With 0 bases clipped from V and 7 bases from J, the junction kept 11 bases outside the gene matches. Germline V gene data show CDR1 as SGHVS and CDR2 as FNYEAQ. The CDR3 has 18 amino acids. CDR3 nucleotides: TGTGCCAGCAGCTTAGCCTCTTGGGCTAGCGGGGGGGCCAATACGCAGTATTTT. As protein: CASSLASWASGGANTQYF.

The V call is TRBV4-2, the J call TRBJ1-5, with a tentative D call TRBD1 (5 bases). Trimming took 4 bases from V and 7 from J, leaving 20 bases between them. Germline values: CDR1 LGHNA, CDR2 YNFKEQ. This CDR3 has 16 residues. The CDR3 loop reads CASSPQTGTSGQPQHF. For the CDR3, the DNA is TGTGCCAGCAGCCCTCAGACCGGGACTTCGGGACAGCCCCAGCATTTT.

CDR3 coding DNA: TGTGCCAGCAGCTCACTTACAGGGAGGGCCCCCTACGAGCAGTACTTC. Translation: CASSSLTGRAPYEQYF. The rearrangement joins TRBV7-3 to TRBJ2-7; perhaps TRBD2 as D (7 bases). In germline, CDR1 is SGHTA, CDR2 FQGTGA. V was trimmed by 4 bases and J by 2 bases, leaving 18 bases between them. The CDR3 length is 16 residues.

V usage is TRBV7-2 and J usage is TRBJ1-5, with D perhaps matching TRBD1 (5 bases). Trimming took 5 bases from V and 9 from J, leaving 17 bases between them. Per germline, CDR1 SGHTA and CDR2 FQGNSA. The CDR3 runs to 14 residues. The CDR3 nucleotides are TGTGCCAGCAGCCCGGGGGACGGGCCATGGCCCCAGCATTTT. This sequence encodes CASSPGDGPWPQHF.

The V and J genes are TRBV5-1 and TRBJ1-2; unclear D gene. Per the germline V gene, CDR1 is SGHRS and CDR2 is YFSETQ. This CDR3 contains 11 residues. Between the trimmed V and J ends, which lost 4 bases and 7 bases, there was a span of 8 bases. CDR3: CASSRGSGYTF. The CDR3 DNA is TGCGCCAGCAGCCGAGGGAGTGGCTACACCTTC. The variable domain in full, completed from reference TRBV5-1 and TRBJ1-2, reads KAGVTQTPRYLIKTRGQQVTLSCSPISGHRSVSWYQQTPGQGLQFLFEYFSETQRNKGNFPGRFSGRQFSNSRSEMNVSTLELGDSALYLCASSRGSGYTFGSGTRLTVV.

This rearrangement joins TRBV9 to TRBJ1-4; tentative D call: TRBD1 (5 bases). This CDR3 region has 14 residues. V was cut by 4 bases and J by 0 bases, with 7 bases left in between. From germline, CDR1 is SGDLS and CDR2 YYNGEE. CDR3 bases: TGTGCCAGCAGCAAGACAGCAACTAATGAAAAACTGTTTTTT. This encodes CASSKTATNEKLFF.

The chain employs TRBV5-6 and TRBJ1-2; the D is unclear. The germline V gene has CDR1 SGHDT and CDR2 YYEEEE. This CDR3 has 15 residues. The V end was cut by 4 bases, the J end by 2 bases, with 15 bases between. The CDR3 region has the DNA TGTGCCAGCAGCCCTGAGGGTCCGGGGAACTATGGCTACACCTTC. Protein product: CASSPEGPGNYGYTF.

This chain connects TRBV4-3 to TRBJ2-6, with unresolved D. Deletions cut 6 bases from V and 1 base from J, with 19 bases between. Germline V lookup: CDR1 LGHNA, CDR2 YSLEER. CDR3 length: 18 residues. The CDR3 loop is CASSLVQTALSGANVLTF. The CDR3 region has the DNA TGCGCCAGCAGTTTGGTCCAAACAGCCCTTTCTGGGGCCAACGTCCTGACTTTC.

This chain joins TRBV7-2 and TRBJ2-2, with D perhaps TRBD1 (5 bases). The length of the CDR3 is 15 residues. V lost 1 base, J lost 6 bases, and 12 bases lay in between. Germline CDR1 is SGHTA and CDR2 is FQGNSA. CDR3 nucleotide sequence: TGTGCCAGCAGCTTAGATTCCAGGGCAGCCGGGGAGCTGTTTTTT. It specifies CASSLDSRAAGELFF.

This chain connects TRBV6-1 to TRBJ2-1; the match to TRBD2 covers 7 bases. CDR3 length: 15 residues. CDR1 and CDR2 from the germline V gene are MNHNS and SASEGT. V was pared by 6 bases and J by 0 bases, with 5 bases of the junction left unmatched. As DNA, the CDR3 is TGTGCCAGCAGAGGACTAGATCGCTCCTACAATGAGCAGTTCTTC. The encoded protein is CASRGLDRSYNEQFF.

Regarding this clone: Additional DNA sequences in this sample encode the identical CDR3. This chain uses TRBV4-3 with TRBJ2-5; 9 bases map to TRBD2. The CDR3 has 15 amino acids. Germline V gene data show CDR1 as LGHNA and CDR2 as YSLEER. J lost 1 base, V lost 1 base, and 1 base had no gene match. This CDR3 is CASSQGLAVQETQYF. The CDR3 DNA reads as TGCGCCAGCAGCCAAGGACTAGCGGTCCAAGAGACCCAGTACTTC.

This chain connects TRBV5-1 to TRBJ2-7; 11 bases agree with TRBD2. This CDR3 spans 15 amino acids. Germline CDR1 SGHRS, CDR2 YFSETQ. V lost 0 bases and J lost 1; bases outside the gene matches: 0. In DNA, the CDR3 is TGCGCCAGCAGCTTGGGACTAGCGGGGTCCTACGAGCAGTACTTC. It encodes CASSLGLAGSYEQYF.

This chain joins TRBV11-3 and TRBJ2-2; D might be TRBD1 (6 bases). CDR3 length: 17 residues. CDR1 is SGHNT and CDR2 is YENEEA in the germline V gene. Trimming stripped 1 base from V and 8 bases from J, with 20 bases between. CDR3 region: CASSLAGIGQGRGELFF. CDR3 nucleotides: TGTGCCAGCAGCTTAGCCGGGATCGGCCAGGGGCGTGGGGAGCTGTTTTTT. Supplemented by reference TRBV11-3 and TRBJ2-2, the full variable domain reads EAGVVQSPRYKIIEKKQPVAFWCNPISGHNTLYWYLQNLGQGPELLIRYENEEAVDDSQLPKDRFSAERLKGVDSTLKIQPAELGDSAVYLCASSLAGIGQGRGELFFGEGSRLTVL.

This clone showed up just a few times. This chain uses TRBV5-1 with TRBJ1-6; TRBD1 aligns across 7 bases. The CDR3 totals 15 residues. Looked up from germline, CDR1 is SGHRS and CDR2 is YFSETQ. V lost 2 bases, J lost 9 bases, and 8 bases stayed unmatched. CDR3 DNA sequence: TGCGCCAGCAGCTTACAGGGGACGAGCGGTTCACCCCTCCACTTT. It encodes CASSLQGTSGSPLHF. The full variable domain, in which reference TRBV5-1 and TRBJ1-6 provide the parts outside the CDR3, is KAGVTQTPRYLIKTRGQQVTLSCSPISGHRSVSWYQQTPGQGLQFLFEYFSETQRNKGNFPGRFSGRQFSNSRSEMNVSTLELGDSALYLCASSLQGTSGSPLHFGNGTRLTVT.

This chain uses TRBV28 with TRBJ1-6; no clear D. Trimming took off 5 bases at V and 8 bases at J, with 13 bases between the two ends. CDR1 MDHEN and CDR2 SYDVKM come from the germline V gene. The CDR3 contains 14 residues. The CDR3 DNA reads as TGTGCCAGCAGTAGAGAGCGGTGGGATTCACCCCTCCACTTT. Its protein product is CASSRERWDSPLHF.

The J gene is TRBJ1-3, the V gene TRBV6-5; D perhaps matches TRBD1 (5 bases). V was pared by 2 bases and J by 2 bases, with 10 bases between. The CDR3 totals 15 residues. Germline V lookup: CDR1 MNHEY, CDR2 SVGAGI. This CDR3 reads CASSYRGGTGNTIYF. The CDR3 DNA reads as TGTGCCAGCAGTTACAGGGGTGGGACTGGAAACACCATATATTTT.

The chain employs TRBV9 and TRBJ1-4; 9 bases fit TRBD1. Unmatched junction bases numbered 15, after V lost 4 bases and J lost 5 bases. Germline V CDR1 and CDR2: SGDLS, YYNGEE. The CDR3 extends over 18 amino acids. CDR3 protein: CASSLSRDRENFNEKLFF. CDR3 nucleotide sequence: TGTGCCAGCAGCCTCAGCCGGGACAGGGAAAACTTCAATGAAAAACTGTTTTTT.

This clone showed up just once. The DNA for the CDR3 is TGTGCCAGCAAGAGAGGACAGGGGGCCACTGAAGCTTTCTTT. Translation: CASKRGQGATEAFF. The J gene is TRBJ1-1, the V gene TRBV21-1; TRBD1 is the table's D call, not checked against the DNA. TRBV21-1 is an annotated pseudogene. This CDR3 has 14 residues.

The V call is TRBV6-1, the J call TRBJ2-7; 9 bases are shared with TRBD1. The CDR3 consists of 15 residues. The germline CDR1 and CDR2 sequences are MNHNS and SASEGT. V shed 6 bases, J shed 4 bases, and the junction held 10 bases outside the gene matches. CDR3 sequence reads: CASRRSGQGSYEQYF. The CDR3 DNA follows: TGTGCCAGCAGACGATCGGGACAGGGAAGTTACGAGCAGTACTTC.

The J gene is TRBJ1-4, the V gene TRBV28, with a weak D call TRBD1 (5 bases). Germline V lookup: CDR1 MDHEN, CDR2 SYDVKM. V shed 1 base and J shed 4 bases, with 19 bases lying between them. The CDR3 is 18 residues long. CDR3 protein: CASSLSSAAGDINEKLFF. The CDR3 region has the DNA TGTGCCAGCAGTTTATCTTCGGCCGCGGGGGATATTAATGAAAAACTGTTTTTT.

This chain joins TRBV9 and TRBJ2-5, with a weak D call TRBD1 (6 bases). V shed 3 bases and J shed 2 bases, with 11 bases lying between them. The CDR3 runs to 14 residues. Germline CDR1 and CDR2: SGDLS and YYNGEE. CDR3: CASSAGTPQETQYF. DNA of the CDR3: TGTGCCAGCAGCGCAGGGACACCACAAGAGACCCAGTACTTC.

The V call is TRBV30, the J call TRBJ1-3; 7 bases match TRBD1. The V gene's germline CDR1 is GTSNPN and CDR2 SVGIG (reference sequence). V shed 3 bases, J shed 2 bases, and the junction held 7 bases outside the gene matches. The CDR3 consists of 15 residues. CDR3 DNA sequence: TGTGCCTGGAGCGCCCTCGGGACAGCTGGAAACACCATATATTTT. This translates into CAWSALGTAGNTIYF.

The chain combines TRBV6-1 with TRBJ1-5, with a weak D call TRBD1 (5 bases). Germline lookup yields CDR1 MNHNS and CDR2 SASEGT. Trimming removed 3 bases at V and 3 bases at J, with 15 bases between. The length of the CDR3 is 16 residues. The CDR3 is CASSEMPGPLNQPQHF. In nucleotides, the CDR3 is TGTGCCAGCAGTGAGATGCCAGGGCCCCTCAATCAGCCCCAGCATTTT.

The chain has TRBV6-1 and TRBJ2-3; TRBD2 might be the D (7 bases). There are 14 residues in the CDR3. The germline V and J ends were trimmed by 3 bases and 5 bases, with 12 bases remaining between them. The germline V gene encodes CDR1 MNHNS and CDR2 SASEGT. CDR3 coding DNA: TGTGCCAGCAGTGATGCGGGGGCTCTAGATACGCAGTATTTT. Protein product: CASSDAGALDTQYF.

On this clone itself: Other DNA sequences in this sample translate to the same CDR3. The rearrangement uses TRBV6-5 and TRBJ1-3; D perhaps matches TRBD1 (6 bases). Germline V gives CDR1 MNHEY, CDR2 SVGAGI. The CDR3 consists of 14 residues. Trimming cost V 6 bases and J 1 base, with 10 bases left between them. CDR3 sequence (DNA): TGTGCCAGCAGAGGGCAGGGGTCTGGAAACACCATATATTTT. It is translated as CASRGQGSGNTIYF.

The CDR3 protein is CASSSIAGVSTDTQYF. The CDR3 DNA reads as TGCGCCAGCAGCTCAATTGCAGGGGTCAGCACAGATACGCAGTATTTT. This chain connects TRBV4-1 to TRBJ2-3, with D maybe TRBD1 (6 bases). The length of the CDR3 is 16 residues. Between the trimmed V and J ends, which lost 5 bases and 0 bases, there was a span of 15 bases. The germline gives CDR1 MGHRA, CDR2 YSYEKL.

The gene calls are TRBV4-3 and TRBJ1-2; no clear D. Germline values: CDR1 LGHNA, CDR2 YSLEER. V shed 1 base and J shed 4 bases, with 10 bases lying between them. The CDR3 covers 14 residues. The CDR3 DNA is TGCGCCAGCAGCCAAGTCTTCCCTGTCTATGGCTACACCTTC. The encoded protein is CASSQVFPVYGYTF.

This clone has more than one count but fewer than ten. The J gene is TRBJ2-1, the V gene TRBV7-6, with 9 bases fitting TRBD1. J gave up 4 bases and V 5 bases, and 6 bases lay outside the gene matches. The CDR3 has 15 amino acids. Germline V gene sequence: CDR1 SGHVS, CDR2 FNYEAQ. The DNA of the CDR3 is TGTGCCAGCAGCGGATCCGGGACAGGGTACAATGAGCAGTTCTTC. It encodes CASSGSGTGYNEQFF.

The chain recombines TRBV5-4 with TRBJ2-3; 10 positions match TRBD1. V shed 1 base, J shed 3 bases, and the junction held 2 bases outside the gene matches. The CDR3 loop spans 15 amino acids. The germline gives CDR1 SGHNT, CDR2 YYREEE (reference sequence). The CDR3 loop is CASSLLDRGTDTQYF. The CDR3 bases are TGTGCCAGCAGCTTGCTGGACAGGGGGACAGATACGCAGTATTTT.

The rearrangement links TRBV2 to TRBJ2-5; D is unresolved. Trimming pared 7 bases from V and 1 base from J, leaving 10 bases between. The V gene's germline CDR1 is SNHLY and CDR2 FYNNEI. The CDR3 totals 13 residues. The CDR3 nucleotides read TGTGCCAGCACAAGAGAAAGCCAAGAGACCCAGTACTTC. Amino acids: CASTRESQETQYF.

This sequence joins TRBV2 and TRBJ2-1; D call uncertain. This CDR3 has 19 residues. With 7 bases removed from V and 0 bases from J, the gap between germline ends came to 25 bases. Per the germline V gene, CDR1 is SNHLY and CDR2 is FYNNEI. The DNA of the CDR3 is TGTGCCAGCAAGATGCGGAACCCTTTCCTCATAAGCTCCTACAATGAGCAGTTCTTC. This encodes CASKMRNPFLISSYNEQFF.

This sequence joins TRBV6-5 and TRBJ2-7, with 7 positions matching TRBD1. Germline lookup yields CDR1 MNHEY and CDR2 SVGAGI. This CDR3 contains 16 residues. The J segment lost 0 bases and the V segment lost 2 bases, leaving 7 bases of the junction unmatched. This CDR3 reads CASSYGPGGYSYEQYF. In nucleotides, the CDR3 is TGTGCCAGCAGTTACGGGCCAGGGGGTTACTCCTACGAGCAGTACTTC.